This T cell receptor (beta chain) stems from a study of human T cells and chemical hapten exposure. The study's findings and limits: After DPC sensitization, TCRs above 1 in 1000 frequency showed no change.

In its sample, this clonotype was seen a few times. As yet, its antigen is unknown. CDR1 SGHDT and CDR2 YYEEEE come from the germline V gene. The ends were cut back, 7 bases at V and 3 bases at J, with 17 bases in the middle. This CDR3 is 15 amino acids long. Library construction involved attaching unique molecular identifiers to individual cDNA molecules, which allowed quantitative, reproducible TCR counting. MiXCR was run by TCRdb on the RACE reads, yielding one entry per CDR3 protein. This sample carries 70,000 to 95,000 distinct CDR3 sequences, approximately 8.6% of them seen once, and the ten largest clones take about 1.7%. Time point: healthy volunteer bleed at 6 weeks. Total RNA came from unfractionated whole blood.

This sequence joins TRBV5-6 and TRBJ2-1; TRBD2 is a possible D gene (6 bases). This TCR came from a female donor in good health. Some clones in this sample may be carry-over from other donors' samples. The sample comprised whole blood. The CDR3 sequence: CASSAAGFGYNEQFF. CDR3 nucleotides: TGTGCCAGCTCCGCGGCGGGGTTTGGCTACAATGAGCAGTTCTTC.